This T cell receptor beta chain was found in a study of blood T cell repertoires in COVID-19. In germline, CDR1 is LNHDA, CDR2 SQIVND (reference sequence). The V gene lost 5 bases and the J gene lost 3 bases, with 8 bases spanning the gap. CDR3 length: 12 amino acids. Original processing notes: Amplification with reference gene primers provided the estimates of nucleated cell counts. The table came from immunoSEQ multiplex PCR; TCRdb's copy has only in-frame clones and leaves some out. V and J calls and clone size come straight from that table; D and trimming were deduced from the DNA. Among about 38,000 clones listed, approximately 80% were seen once. This clone was recorded once.

The chain has TRBV19 and TRBJ2-7; D is perhaps TRBD1 (6 bases). The sequencing input was peripheral blood. The TCR originated in a man aged 45-65 years with active COVID-19. The CDR3 region has the DNA TGTGCCAGTAGTCTACAGGGCTACGAGCAGTACTTC. Translating it yields CASSLQGYEQYF.